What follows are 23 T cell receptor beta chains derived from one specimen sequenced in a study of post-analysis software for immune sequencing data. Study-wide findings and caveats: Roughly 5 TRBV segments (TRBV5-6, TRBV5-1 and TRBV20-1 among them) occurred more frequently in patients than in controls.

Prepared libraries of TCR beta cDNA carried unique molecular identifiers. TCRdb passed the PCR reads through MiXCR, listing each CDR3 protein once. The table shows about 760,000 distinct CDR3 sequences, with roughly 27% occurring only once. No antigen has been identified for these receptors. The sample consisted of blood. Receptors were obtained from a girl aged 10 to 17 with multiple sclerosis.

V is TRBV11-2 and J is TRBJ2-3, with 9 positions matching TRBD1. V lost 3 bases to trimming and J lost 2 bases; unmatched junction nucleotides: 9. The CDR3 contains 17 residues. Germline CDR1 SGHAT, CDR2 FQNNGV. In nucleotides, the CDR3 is TGTGCCAGCAGCTTTGAGGGGTGGACAGGGGACACAGATACGCAGTATTTT. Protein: CASSFEGWTGDTDTQYF.

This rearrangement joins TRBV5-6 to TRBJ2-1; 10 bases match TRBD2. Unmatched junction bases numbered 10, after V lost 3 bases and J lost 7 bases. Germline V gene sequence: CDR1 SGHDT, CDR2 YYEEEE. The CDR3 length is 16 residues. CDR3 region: CASSSILSGRLNEQFF. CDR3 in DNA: TGTGCCAGCAGCTCCATACTTAGCGGGAGGTTGAATGAGCAGTTCTTC.

The CDR3 coding sequence is TGTGCCAGCAGCAGACAGGGCCCGACCTATGGCTACACCTTC. Translating it yields CASSRQGPTYGYTF. This chain joins TRBV2 and TRBJ1-2; 7 bases match TRBD1. This CDR3 contains 14 residues. Germline CDR1 SNHLY, CDR2 FYNNEI. Germline trimming cut 6 bases from V and 4 bases from J; bases unmatched to any gene: 8.

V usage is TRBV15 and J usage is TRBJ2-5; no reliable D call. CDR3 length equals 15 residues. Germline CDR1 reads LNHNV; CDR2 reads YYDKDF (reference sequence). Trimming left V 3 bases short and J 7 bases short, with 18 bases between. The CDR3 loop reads CATSSAYSGILTQYF. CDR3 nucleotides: TGTGCCACCAGCAGCGCGTATTCTGGGATCTTGACCCAGTACTTC.

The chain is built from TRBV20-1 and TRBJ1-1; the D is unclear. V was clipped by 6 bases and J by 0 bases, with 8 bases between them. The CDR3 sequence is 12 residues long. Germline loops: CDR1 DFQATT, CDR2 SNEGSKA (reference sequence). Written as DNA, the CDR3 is TGCAGTGCAAAGGTGTTGAACACTGAAGCTTTCTTT. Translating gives CSAKVLNTEAFF.

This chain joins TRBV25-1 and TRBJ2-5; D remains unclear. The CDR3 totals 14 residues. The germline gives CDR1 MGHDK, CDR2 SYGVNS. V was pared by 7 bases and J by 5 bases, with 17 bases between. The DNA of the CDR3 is TGTGCCAGCACCGCAGACCCATGGGGTGAGACCCAGTACTTC. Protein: CASTADPWGETQYF.

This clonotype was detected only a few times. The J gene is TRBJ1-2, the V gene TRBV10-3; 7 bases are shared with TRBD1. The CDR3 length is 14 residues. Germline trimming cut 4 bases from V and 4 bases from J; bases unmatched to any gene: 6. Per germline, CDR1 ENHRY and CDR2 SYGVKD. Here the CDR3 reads CAISGEGAVYGYTF. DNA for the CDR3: TGTGCCATCAGTGGCGAGGGGGCTGTCTATGGCTACACCTTC.

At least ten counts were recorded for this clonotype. The CDR3 DNA reads TGTGCCAGCAGTTACCAGGGCGGGGAGACCCAGTACTTC. It yields the protein CASSYQGGETQYF. The V gene is TRBV6-5, the J gene TRBJ2-5; D tentatively reads TRBD1 or TRBD2 (5 bases each). The V and J ends lost 2 bases and 5 bases respectively, with 9 bases between them. CDR1 and CDR2 (germline): MNHEY, SVGAGI. This CDR3 has 13 residues.

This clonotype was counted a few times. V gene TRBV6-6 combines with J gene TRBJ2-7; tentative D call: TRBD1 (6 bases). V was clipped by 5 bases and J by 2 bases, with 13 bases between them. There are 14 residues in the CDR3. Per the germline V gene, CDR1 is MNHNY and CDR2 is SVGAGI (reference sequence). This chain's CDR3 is CASSQTGRPYEQYF. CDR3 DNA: TGTGCCAGCAGTCAGACAGGTCGCCCCTACGAGCAGTACTTC.

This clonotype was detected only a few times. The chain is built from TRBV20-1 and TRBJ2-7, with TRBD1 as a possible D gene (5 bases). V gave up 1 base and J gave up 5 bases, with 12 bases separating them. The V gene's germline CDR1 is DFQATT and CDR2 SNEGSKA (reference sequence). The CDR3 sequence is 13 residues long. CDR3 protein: CSARGWGVHEQYF. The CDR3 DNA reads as TGCAGTGCTAGAGGGTGGGGCGTCCACGAGCAGTACTTC.

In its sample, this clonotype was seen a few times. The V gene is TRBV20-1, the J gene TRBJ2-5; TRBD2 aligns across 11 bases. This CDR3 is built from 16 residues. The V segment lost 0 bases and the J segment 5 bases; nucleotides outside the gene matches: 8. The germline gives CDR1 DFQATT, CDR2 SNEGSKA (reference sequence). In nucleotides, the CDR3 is TGCAGTGCTAGAGACATAACTAGCGGGAGTACGGAGACCCAGTACTTC. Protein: CSARDITSGSTETQYF.

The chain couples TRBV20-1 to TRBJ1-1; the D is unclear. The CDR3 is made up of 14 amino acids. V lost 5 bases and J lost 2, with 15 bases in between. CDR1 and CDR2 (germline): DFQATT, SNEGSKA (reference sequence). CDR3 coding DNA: TGCAGTGCTGCGGACCAGACGAGAAACACTGAAGCTTTCTTT. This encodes CSAADQTRNTEAFF.

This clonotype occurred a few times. The CDR3 DNA sequence: TGTGCCAGCAGTGAAGTGAAGGGGCGCTCTGGGGCCAACGTCCTGACTTTC. It encodes CASSEVKGRSGANVLTF. The rearrangement uses TRBV25-1 and TRBJ2-6; D might be TRBD1 (5 bases). The CDR3 contains 17 residues. Germline CDR1 reads MGHDK; CDR2 reads SYGVNS. Trimming cost V 2 bases and J 0 bases, with 11 bases left between them.

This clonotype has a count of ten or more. The CDR3 spells CASSLDQGEDTEAFF. CDR3 sequence (DNA): TGCGCCAGCAGCTTGGATCAGGGGGAGGACACTGAAGCTTTCTTT. V and J are TRBV5-1 and TRBJ1-1, with TRBD1 matching 7 bases. The CDR3 is 15 residues long. With V trimmed by 0 bases and J by 3 bases, 5 bases remained unmatched. Germline V gene lookup returns CDR1 SGHRS and CDR2 YFSETQ.

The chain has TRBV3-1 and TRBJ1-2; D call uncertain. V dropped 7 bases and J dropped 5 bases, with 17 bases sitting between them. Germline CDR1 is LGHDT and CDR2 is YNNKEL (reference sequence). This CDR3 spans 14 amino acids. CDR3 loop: CASKGGPEDYGYTF. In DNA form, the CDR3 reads TGTGCCAGCAAGGGCGGCCCTGAAGATTATGGCTACACCTTC.

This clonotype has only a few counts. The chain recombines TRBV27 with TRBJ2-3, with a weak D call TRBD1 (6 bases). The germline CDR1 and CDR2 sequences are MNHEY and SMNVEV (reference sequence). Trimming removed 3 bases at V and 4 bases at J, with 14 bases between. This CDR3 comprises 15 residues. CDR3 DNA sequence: TGTGCCAGCAGTTTTTACAGGGTGACGGCAGATACGCAGTATTTT. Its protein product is CASSFYRVTADTQYF.

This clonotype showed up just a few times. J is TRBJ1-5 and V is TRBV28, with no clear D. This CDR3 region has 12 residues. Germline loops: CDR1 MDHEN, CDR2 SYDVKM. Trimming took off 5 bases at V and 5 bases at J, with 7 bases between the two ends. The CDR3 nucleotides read TGTGCCAGCAGTGCAAACTATCAGCCCCAGCATTTT. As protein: CASSANYQPQHF.

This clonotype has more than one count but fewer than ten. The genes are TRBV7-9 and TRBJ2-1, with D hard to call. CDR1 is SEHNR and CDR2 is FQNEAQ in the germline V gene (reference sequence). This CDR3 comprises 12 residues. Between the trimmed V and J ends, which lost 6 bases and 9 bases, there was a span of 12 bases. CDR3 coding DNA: TGTGCCAGCAGTAGACTCCGCGGTGAGCAGTTCTTC. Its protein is CASSRLRGEQFF.

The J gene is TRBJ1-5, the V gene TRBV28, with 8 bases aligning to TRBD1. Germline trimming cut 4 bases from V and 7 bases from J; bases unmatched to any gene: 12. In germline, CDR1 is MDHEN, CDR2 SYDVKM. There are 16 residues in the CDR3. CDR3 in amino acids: CASSSYSTGGGQPQHF. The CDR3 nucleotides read TGTGCCAGCAGTTCCTACTCAACAGGGGGAGGCCAGCCCCAGCATTTT.

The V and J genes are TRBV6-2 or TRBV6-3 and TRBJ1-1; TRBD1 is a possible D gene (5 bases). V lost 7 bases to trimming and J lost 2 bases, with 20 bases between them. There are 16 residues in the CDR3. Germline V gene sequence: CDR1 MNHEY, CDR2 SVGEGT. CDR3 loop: CASTNLPGQHNTEAFF. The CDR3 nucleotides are TGTGCCAGCACTAACCTCCCGGGGCAACATAACACTGAAGCTTTCTTT.

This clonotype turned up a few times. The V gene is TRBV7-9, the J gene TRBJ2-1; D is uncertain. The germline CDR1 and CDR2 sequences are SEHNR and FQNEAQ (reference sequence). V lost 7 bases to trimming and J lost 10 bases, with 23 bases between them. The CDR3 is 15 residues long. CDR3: CASTTTGPGPREQFF. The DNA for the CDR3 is TGTGCCAGCACCACCACTGGACCGGGCCCGCGGGAGCAGTTCTTC.

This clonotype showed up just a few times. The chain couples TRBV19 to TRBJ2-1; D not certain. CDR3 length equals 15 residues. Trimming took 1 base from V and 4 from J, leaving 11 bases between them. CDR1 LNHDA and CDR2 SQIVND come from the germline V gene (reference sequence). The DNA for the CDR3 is TGTGCCAGTAGTATAGTATCGGCAAATTACAATGAGCAGTTCTTC. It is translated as CASSIVSANYNEQFF.

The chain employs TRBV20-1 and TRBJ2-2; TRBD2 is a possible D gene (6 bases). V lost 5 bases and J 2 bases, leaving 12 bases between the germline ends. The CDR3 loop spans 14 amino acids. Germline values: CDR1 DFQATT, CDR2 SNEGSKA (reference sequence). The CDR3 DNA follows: TGCAGTGCTTGGGGGGACGGCAACACCGGGGAGCTGTTTTTT. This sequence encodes CSAWGDGNTGELFF.